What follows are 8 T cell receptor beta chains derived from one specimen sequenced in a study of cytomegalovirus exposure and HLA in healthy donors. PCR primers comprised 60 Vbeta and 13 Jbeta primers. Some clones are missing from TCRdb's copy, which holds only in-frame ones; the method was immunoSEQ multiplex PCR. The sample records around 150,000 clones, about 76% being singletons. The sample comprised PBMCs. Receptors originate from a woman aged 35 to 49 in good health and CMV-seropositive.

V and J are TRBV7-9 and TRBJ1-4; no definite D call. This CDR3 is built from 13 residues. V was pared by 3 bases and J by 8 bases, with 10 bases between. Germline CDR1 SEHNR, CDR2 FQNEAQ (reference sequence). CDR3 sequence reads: CASSFSSREKLFF. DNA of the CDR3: TGTGCCAGCAGCTTTAGCAGCCGGGAAAAACTGTTTTTT.

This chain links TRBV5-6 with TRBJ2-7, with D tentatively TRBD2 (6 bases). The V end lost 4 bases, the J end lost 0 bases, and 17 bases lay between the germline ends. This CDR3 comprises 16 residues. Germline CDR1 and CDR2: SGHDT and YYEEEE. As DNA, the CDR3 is TGTGCCAGCAGCGGGGGAGCGTGGAGGGGCTCCTACGAGCAGTACTTC. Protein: CASSGGAWRGSYEQYF.

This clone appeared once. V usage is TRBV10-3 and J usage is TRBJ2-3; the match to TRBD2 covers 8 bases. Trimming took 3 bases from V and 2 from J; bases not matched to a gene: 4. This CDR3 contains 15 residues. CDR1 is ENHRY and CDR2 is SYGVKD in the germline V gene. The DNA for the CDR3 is TGTGCCATCAGTGACCCGGGGGGGCCCACAGATACGCAGTATTTT. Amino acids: CAISDPGGPTDTQYF.

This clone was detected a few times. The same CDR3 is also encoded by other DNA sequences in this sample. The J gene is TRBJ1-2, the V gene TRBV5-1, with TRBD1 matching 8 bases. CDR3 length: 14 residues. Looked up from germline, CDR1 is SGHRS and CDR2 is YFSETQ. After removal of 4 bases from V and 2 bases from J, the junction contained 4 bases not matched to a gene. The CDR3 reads CASSPGQGNYGYTF. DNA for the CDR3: TGCGCCAGCAGCCCAGGACAGGGAAACTATGGCTACACCTTC.

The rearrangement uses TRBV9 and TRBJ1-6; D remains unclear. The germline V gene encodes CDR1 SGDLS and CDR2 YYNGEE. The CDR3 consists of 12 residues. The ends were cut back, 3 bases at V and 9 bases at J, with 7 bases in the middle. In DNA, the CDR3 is TGTGCCAGCAGCGCCGGAGGTTCACCCCTCCACTTT. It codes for CASSAGGSPLHF.

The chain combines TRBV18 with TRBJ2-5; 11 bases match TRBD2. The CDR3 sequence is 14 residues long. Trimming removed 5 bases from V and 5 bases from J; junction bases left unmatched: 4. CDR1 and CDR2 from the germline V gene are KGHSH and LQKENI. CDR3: CASSTTSGTETQYF. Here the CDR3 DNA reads TGTGCCAGCTCAACGACTAGCGGGACGGAGACCCAGTACTTC.

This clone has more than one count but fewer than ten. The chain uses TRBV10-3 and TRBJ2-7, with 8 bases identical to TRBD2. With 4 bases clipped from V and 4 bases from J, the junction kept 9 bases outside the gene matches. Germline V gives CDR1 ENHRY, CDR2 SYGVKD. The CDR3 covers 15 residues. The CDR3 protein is CAISVRREDPYEQYF. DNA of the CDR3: TGTGCCATCAGTGTTCGGCGGGAGGATCCGTACGAGCAGTACTTC.

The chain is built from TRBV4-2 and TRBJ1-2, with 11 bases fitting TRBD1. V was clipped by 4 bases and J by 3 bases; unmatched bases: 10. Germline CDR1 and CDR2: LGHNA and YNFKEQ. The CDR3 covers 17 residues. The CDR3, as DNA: TGTGCCAGCAGCCCAAAAGGGGCGGGACAGGGGGACTATGGCTACACCTTC. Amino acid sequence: CASSPKGAGQGDYGYTF.